This T cell receptor beta chain was sequenced for a study of blood T cell repertoires in COVID-19. Study information: The study drew acute and convalescent COVID-19 samples from the United States, Italy and Spain.

This CDR3 is 13 amino acids long. CDR1 and CDR2 from the germline V gene are SGHTS and YDEGEE. With 0 bases removed from V and 7 bases from J, the gap between germline ends came to 10 bases. Exposed enrollees encountered a COVID-19 case at some point within 2 weeks before study entry. Assay used: immunoSEQ multiplex PCR; TCRdb lists only in-frame clones, some missing. This table holds about 210,000 clones, approximately 86% found once. Material for sequencing was PBMCs or T cells enriched from blood (not recorded which). The receptor was isolated from a young woman who had been exposed to COVID-19. The V call is TRBV5-8, the J call TRBJ1-2, with D uncertain. CDR3 sequence (DNA): TGTGCCAGCAGCTTGGGACGGTCTAGTGGCTACACCTTC. It yields the protein CASSLGRSSGYTF.